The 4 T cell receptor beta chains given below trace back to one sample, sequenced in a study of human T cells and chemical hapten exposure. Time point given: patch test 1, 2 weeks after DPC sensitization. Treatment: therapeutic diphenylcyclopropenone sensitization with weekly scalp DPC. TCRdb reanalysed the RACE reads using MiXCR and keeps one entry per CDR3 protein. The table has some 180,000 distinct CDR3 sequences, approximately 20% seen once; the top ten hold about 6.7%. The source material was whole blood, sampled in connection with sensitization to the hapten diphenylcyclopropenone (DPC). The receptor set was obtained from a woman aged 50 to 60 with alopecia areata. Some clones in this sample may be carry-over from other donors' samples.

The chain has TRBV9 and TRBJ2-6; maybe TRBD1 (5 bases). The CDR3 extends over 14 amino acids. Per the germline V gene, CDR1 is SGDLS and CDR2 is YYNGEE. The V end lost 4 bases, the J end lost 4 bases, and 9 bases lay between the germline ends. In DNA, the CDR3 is TGTGCCAGCAGCCGACAGTCAGGGGCCAACGTCCTGACTTTC. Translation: CASSRQSGANVLTF.

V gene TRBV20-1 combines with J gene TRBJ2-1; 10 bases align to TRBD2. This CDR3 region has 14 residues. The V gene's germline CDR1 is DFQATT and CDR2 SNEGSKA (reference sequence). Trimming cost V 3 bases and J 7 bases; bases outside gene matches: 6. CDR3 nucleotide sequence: TGCAGTGCTAGGGGGACTAGCGTTTGGAATGAGCAGTTCTTC. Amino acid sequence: CSARGTSVWNEQFF.

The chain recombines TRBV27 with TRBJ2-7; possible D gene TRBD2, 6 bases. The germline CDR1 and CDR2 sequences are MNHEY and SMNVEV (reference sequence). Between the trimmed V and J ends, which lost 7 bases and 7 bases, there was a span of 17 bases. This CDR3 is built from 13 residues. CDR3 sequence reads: CASTALGGPEQYF. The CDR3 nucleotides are TGTGCCAGCACAGCTTTGGGGGGACCGGAGCAGTACTTC.

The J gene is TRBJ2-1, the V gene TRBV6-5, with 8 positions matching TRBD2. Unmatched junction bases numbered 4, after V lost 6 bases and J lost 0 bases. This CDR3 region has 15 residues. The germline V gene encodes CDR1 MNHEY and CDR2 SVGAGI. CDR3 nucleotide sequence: TGTGCCAGCAGAAGCGGGGGCAGCTCCTACAATGAGCAGTTCTTC. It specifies CASRSGGSSYNEQFF.